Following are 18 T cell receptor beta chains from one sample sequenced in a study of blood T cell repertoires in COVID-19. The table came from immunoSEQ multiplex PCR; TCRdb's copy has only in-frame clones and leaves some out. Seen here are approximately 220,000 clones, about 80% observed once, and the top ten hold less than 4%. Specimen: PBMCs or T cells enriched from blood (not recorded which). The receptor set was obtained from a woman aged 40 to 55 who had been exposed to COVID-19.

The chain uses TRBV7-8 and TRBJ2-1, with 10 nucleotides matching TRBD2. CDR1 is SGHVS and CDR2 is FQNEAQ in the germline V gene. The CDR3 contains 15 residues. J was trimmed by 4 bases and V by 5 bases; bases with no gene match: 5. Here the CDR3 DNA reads TGTGCCAGCAGCCCATCTAGCGGGGGATACAATGAGCAGTTCTTC. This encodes CASSPSSGGYNEQFF.

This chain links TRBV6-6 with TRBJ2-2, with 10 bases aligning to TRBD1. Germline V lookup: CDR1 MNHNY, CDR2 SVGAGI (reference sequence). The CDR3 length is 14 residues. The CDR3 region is CVTGTGASTGELFF. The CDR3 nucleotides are TGTGTCACCGGGACAGGGGCGTCCACCGGGGAGCTGTTTTTT.

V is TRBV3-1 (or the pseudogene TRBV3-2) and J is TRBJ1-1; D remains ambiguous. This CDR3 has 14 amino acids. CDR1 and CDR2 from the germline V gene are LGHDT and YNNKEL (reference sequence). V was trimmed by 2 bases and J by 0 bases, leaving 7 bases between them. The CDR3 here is CASSQRVVNTEAFF. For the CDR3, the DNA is TGTGCCAGCAGCCAACGGGTCGTGAACACTGAAGCTTTCTTT.

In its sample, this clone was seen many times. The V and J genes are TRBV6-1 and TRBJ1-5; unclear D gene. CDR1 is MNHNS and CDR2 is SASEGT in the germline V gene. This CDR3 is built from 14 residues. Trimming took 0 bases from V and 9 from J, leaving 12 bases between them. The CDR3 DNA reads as TGTGCCAGCAGTGAAGCACGGGGTATCCGGCCCCAGCATTTT. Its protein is CASSEARGIRPQHF.

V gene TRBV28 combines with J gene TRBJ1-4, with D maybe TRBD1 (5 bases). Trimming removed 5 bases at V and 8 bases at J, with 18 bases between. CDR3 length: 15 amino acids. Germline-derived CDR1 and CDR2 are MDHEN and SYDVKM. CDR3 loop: CASSLSRGVNEKLFF. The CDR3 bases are TGTGCCAGCAGTCTTAGCCGGGGGGTCAACGAAAAACTGTTTTTT.

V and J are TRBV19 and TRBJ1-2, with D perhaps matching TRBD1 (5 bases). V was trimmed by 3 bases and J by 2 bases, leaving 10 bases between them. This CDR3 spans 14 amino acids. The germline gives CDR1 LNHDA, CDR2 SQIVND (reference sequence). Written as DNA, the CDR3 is TGTGCCAGTAGTATCAAGGGGCCCAACTATGGCTACACCTTC. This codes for CASSIKGPNYGYTF.

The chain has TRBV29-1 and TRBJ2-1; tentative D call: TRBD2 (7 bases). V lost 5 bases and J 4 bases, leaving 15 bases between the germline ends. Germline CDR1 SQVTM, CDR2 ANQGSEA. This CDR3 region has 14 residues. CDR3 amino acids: CSVQEGGTYNEQFF. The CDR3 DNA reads TGCAGCGTTCAGGAGGGGGGGACATACAATGAGCAGTTCTTC.

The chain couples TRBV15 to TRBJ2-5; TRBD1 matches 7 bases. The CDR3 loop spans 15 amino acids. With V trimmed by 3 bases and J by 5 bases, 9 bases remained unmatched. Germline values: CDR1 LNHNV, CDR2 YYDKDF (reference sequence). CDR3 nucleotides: TGTGCCACCAGCAGGGGCATACAGGGGACGGAGACCCAGTACTTC. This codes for CATSRGIQGTETQYF.

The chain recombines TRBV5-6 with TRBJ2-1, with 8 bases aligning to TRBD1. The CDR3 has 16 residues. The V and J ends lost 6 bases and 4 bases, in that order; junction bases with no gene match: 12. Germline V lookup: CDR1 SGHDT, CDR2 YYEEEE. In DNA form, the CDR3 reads TGTGCCAGCAACCGCGAACCGGGACAGGTATACAATGAGCAGTTCTTC. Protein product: CASNREPGQVYNEQFF.

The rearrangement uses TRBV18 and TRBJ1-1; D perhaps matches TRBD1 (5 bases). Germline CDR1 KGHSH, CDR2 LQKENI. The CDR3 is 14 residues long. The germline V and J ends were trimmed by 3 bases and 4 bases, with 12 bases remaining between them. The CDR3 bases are TGTGCCAGCTCACCGGGGGGGGGTTTCACTGAAGCTTTCTTT. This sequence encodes CASSPGGGFTEAFF. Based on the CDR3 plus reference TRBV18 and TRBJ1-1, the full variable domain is NAGVMQNPRHLVRRRGQEARLRCSPMKGHSHVYWYRQLPEEGLKFMVYLQKENIIDESGMPKERFSAEFPKEGPSILRIQQVVRGDSAAYFCASSPGGGFTEAFFGQGTRLTVV.

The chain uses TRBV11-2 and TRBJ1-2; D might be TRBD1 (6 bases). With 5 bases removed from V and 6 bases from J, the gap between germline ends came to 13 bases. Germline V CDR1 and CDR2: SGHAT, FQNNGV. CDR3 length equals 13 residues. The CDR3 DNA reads TGTGCCAGCAGCGGGAACAGGGCTCATGGCTACACCTTC. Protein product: CASSGNRAHGYTF.

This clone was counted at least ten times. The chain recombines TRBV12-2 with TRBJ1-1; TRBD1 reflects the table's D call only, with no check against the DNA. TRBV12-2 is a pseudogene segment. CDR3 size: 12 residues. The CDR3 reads CASRYTGTEAFF. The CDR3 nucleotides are TGTGCAAGTCGGTACACAGGGACTGAAGCTTTCTTT.

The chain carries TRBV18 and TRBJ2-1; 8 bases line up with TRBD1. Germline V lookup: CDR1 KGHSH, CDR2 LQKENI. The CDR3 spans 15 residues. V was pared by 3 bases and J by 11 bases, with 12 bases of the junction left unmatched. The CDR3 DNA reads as TGTGCCAGCTCACCCGAACGGACAGGGTGGAAGAAGCAGTTCTTC. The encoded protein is CASSPERTGWKKQFF.

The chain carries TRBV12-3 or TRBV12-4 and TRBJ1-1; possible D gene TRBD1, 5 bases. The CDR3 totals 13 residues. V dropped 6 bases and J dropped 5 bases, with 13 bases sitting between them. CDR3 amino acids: CASSPLGGTEAFF. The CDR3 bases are TGTGCCAGCAGCCCCCTGGGGGGAACTGAAGCTTTCTTT.

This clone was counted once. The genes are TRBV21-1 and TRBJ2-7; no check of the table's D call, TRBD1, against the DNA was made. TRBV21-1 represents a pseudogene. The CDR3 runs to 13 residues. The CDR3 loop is CASSRDSSYEQYF. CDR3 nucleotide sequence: TGTGCCAGCAGCAGGGACAGCTCCTACGAGCAGTACTTC.

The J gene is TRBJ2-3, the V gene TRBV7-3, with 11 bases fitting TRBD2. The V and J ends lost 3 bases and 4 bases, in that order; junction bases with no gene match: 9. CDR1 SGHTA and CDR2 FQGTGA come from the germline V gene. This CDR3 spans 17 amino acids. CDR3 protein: CASSLGPSGGYADTQYF. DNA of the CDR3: TGTGCCAGCAGCTTGGGTCCTAGCGGGGGGTACGCAGATACGCAGTATTTT. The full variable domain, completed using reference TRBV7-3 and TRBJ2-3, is GAGVSQTPSNKVTEKGKYVELRCDPISGHTALYWYRQSLGQGPEFLIYFQGTGAADDSGLPNDRFFAVRPEGSVSTLKIQRTERGDSAVYLCASSLGPSGGYADTQYFGPGTRLTVL.

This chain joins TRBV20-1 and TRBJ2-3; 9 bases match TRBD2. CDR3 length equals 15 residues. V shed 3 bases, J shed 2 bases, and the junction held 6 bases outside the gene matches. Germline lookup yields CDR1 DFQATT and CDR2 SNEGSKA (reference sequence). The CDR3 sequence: CSASLGLAITDTQYF. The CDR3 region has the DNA TGCAGTGCTAGTTTGGGACTAGCTATCACAGATACGCAGTATTTT.

The CDR3 sequence: CASGTSGGVHTQYF. DNA of the CDR3: TGTGCCAGCGGGACTAGCGGGGGGGTCCATACGCAGTATTTT. The J gene is TRBJ2-3, the V gene TRBV28; 16 bases agree with TRBD2. CDR1 and CDR2 from the germline V gene are MDHEN and SYDVKM. The CDR3 runs 14 residues. J was trimmed by 7 bases and V by 8 bases; bases with no gene match: 3.